This T cell receptor (beta chain) stems from a study of T cell repertoires in cytomegalovirus infection. Turning to the study itself: Recently identified HLA-C-restricted CMV epitopes and well-studied HLA-B-restricted CMV epitopes were used by the study. Matching HLA type and CMV infection were both indicated by public TCR beta signatures.

Notes on the study in general: There were HLA-C-restricted CMV-specific TCR beta clonotypes dominating the ex vivo response. Cumulative frequency of public TCR beta families picked out carriers of CMV plus the relevant HLA.

Of note for this clonotype: As yet, its antigen is unknown.

MiXCR, run by TCRdb on the reads, gives a single entry per CDR3 protein. The sample consists of 750,000 to 950,000 distinct CDR3 sequences, roughly 28% of them appearing once. The clonotype originates from a human donor in good health (CMV status not recorded). Some clones in this sample may be carry-over from other donors' samples. The sample was cultured CD8+ T cells from PBMCs, taken from culture after CMV antigen stimulation.

CDR3 amino acids: CASSLYSGDPYNEQFF. DNA of the CDR3: TGTGCCAGCAGTTTATACTCGGGGGATCCCTACAATGAGCAGTTCTTC. The rearrangement links TRBV28 to TRBJ2-1; the D gene is possibly TRBD2 (6 bases). The germline V gene has CDR1 MDHEN and CDR2 SYDVKM. The V and J ends lost 1 base and 2 bases respectively, with 12 bases between them. The CDR3 is 16 amino acids.